The clone carrying this TCR beta chain was detected only once. This sample stems from a study of radiotherapy plus CTLA-4 blockade in lung cancer. The protocol was immunoSEQ multiplex PCR, while the TCRdb copy is restricted to in-frame clones and leaves out a portion. The sample lists fewer than 55,000 clones, roughly three quarters occurring once. The sequence came from a human donor with non-small cell lung cancer whose response to radiotherapy plus ipilimumab could not be evaluated. Here the sequenced sample was peripheral blood, taken from a patient treated with radiotherapy plus ipilimumab.

CDR3 sequence (DNA): TGTGCCAGCAGACGACAGGGAAGGTCGGAAGCTTTCTTT. The encoded protein is CASRRQGRSEAFF. The chain recombines TRBV6-5 with TRBJ1-1; 7 bases are shared with TRBD1. The CDR3 runs 13 residues. The junction had 9 bases not matched to a gene; V was cut back by 6 bases and J by 8 bases. CDR1 is MNHEY and CDR2 is SVGAGI in the germline V gene.